A single T cell receptor (beta chain) is shown here with its context. The antigen is undetermined. Trimming cost V 1 base and J 4 bases, with 13 bases left between them. The CDR3 is made up of 15 amino acids. Looked up from germline, CDR1 is MDHEN and CDR2 is SYDVKM. The data were taken from a study of cytomegalovirus exposure and HLA in healthy donors. Whole-study results and caveats: DRB1 showed the most TCR associations and HLA-C the fewest in a later analysis, as rates varied by HLA locus. Trimming of TCR beta V- and J-genes showed a link, identified in a later analysis, to a missense DCLRE1C variant. TCR beta sequences reportedly predicted most subjects' HLA-A and HLA-B alleles accurately.

60 Vbeta and 13 Jbeta primers were used in PCR. Profiled with immunoSEQ multiplex PCR; TCRdb holds only in-frame clones, not every one. The sample holds over 250,000 clones, roughly 90% seen once. The V gene is TRBV28, the J gene TRBJ1-1; a possible D gene is TRBD1 (6 bases). The source material was PBMCs. This receptor was obtained from a man in his forties or fifties in good health and CMV-seropositive. The CDR3 nucleotides read TGTGCCAGCAGTTTATTAAAAGGGGGTACCACTGAAGCTTTCTTT. Translation gives CASSLLKGGTTEAFF.